One and the same sample provided the 9 T cell receptor beta chains below, sequenced in a study of brain T cells in children with intractable seizures. Using immunoSEQ multiplex PCR, the repertoire was profiled, and TCRdb retains in-frame clones only, with some absent. The profile shows around 41,000 clones, 90% of them singletons. This specimen was peripheral blood, taken at surgery. The receptors were gathered from a girl aged 2 to 10 with tuberous sclerosis and intractable seizures.

The gene calls are TRBV28 and TRBJ2-3, with 11 bases matching TRBD2. The CDR3 is 15 residues long. The germline CDR1 and CDR2 sequences are MDHEN and SYDVKM. Trimming cost V 2 bases and J 8 bases; bases outside gene matches: 6. The CDR3 loop reads CASSLRLAGLATQYF. The CDR3 coding sequence is TGTGCCAGCAGTTTAAGACTAGCGGGGCTGGCTACGCAGTATTTT.

CDR3 protein: CASSPATGNYGYTF. The CDR3 nucleotides read TGTGCCAGCAGCCCAGCTACAGGGAACTATGGCTACACCTTC. This sequence joins TRBV5-6 and TRBJ1-2; D is possibly TRBD1 (6 bases). The CDR3 totals 14 residues. V lost 4 bases to trimming and J lost 2 bases, with 12 bases between them. Germline CDR1 is SGHDT and CDR2 is YYEEEE. Complete variable domain (other parts from reference TRBV5-6 and TRBJ1-2): DAGVTQSPTHLIKTRGQQVTLRCSPKSGHDTVSWYQQALGQGPQFIFQYYEEEERQRGNFPDRFSGHQFPNYSSELNVNALLLGDSALYLCASSPATGNYGYTFGSGTRLTVV.

CDR3 protein: CASSPGEGSGGYTF. The DNA for the CDR3 is TGCGCCAGCAGCCCTGGGGAGGGAAGTGGCGGCTACACCTTC. This rearrangement joins TRBV5-1 to TRBJ1-2; D is ambiguous. Trimming left V 4 bases short and J 8 bases short, with 18 bases between. The germline V gene has CDR1 SGHRS and CDR2 YFSETQ. The CDR3 spans 14 residues.

The chain employs TRBV25-1 and TRBJ1-3; no clear D gene. V was trimmed by 4 bases and J by 4 bases, leaving 8 bases between them. The length of the CDR3 is 13 residues. Germline loops: CDR1 MGHDK, CDR2 SYGVNS. Here the CDR3 DNA reads TGTGCCAGCAGTGGACGGGAAGGAAACACCATATATTTT. The encoded protein is CASSGREGNTIYF.

Concerning this clone: No DNA is shown, since the ends of the CDR3 on it are uncertain; the CDR3 is the one TCRdb lists. The CDR3: CASSFLWGGELFF. The V gene is TRBV7-2, the J gene TRBJ2-2. With termini counted, the CDR3 has 13 amino acids. Germline CDR1 is SGHTA and CDR2 is FQGNSA.

Here the CDR3 DNA reads TGTGCCAGCAGGAGGACTAGCGGGGGGGGCGGGGATACGCAGTATTTT. Translation: CASRRTSGGGGDTQYF. The rearrangement joins TRBV3-1 (or the pseudogene TRBV3-2) to TRBJ2-3; 15 bases are a match to TRBD2. This CDR3 region has 16 residues. With V trimmed by 6 bases and J by 6 bases, 7 bases remained unmatched. Germline V gives CDR1 LGHDT, CDR2 YNNKEL (reference sequence).

The chain joins TRBV6-1 to TRBJ2-7; a weak D match, TRBD2 (5 bases). The CDR3 has 15 amino acids. Germline CDR1 is MNHNS and CDR2 is SASEGT. Trimming stripped 0 bases from V and 2 bases from J, with 11 bases between. CDR3 bases: TGTGCCAGCAGTGAAGCTGCTCCCGGGGCCTACGAGCAGTACTTC. This codes for CASSEAAPGAYEQYF.

This chain links TRBV29-1 with TRBJ1-2, with D possibly matching TRBD1 (5 bases). Per the germline V gene, CDR1 is SQVTM and CDR2 is ANQGSEA. CDR3 size: 13 residues. The V gene lost 7 bases and the J gene lost 4 bases, with 16 bases spanning the gap. The CDR3 reads CSALRGGTYGYTF. Here the CDR3 DNA reads TGCAGCGCACTCCGTGGCGGGACCTATGGCTACACCTTC.

J is TRBJ2-4 and V is TRBV11-1, with TRBD1 as a possible D gene (6 bases). CDR3 length equals 16 residues. V lost 6 bases and J 1 base, leaving 16 bases between the germline ends. Germline V gene sequence: CDR1 SGHAT, CDR2 FQDESV (reference sequence). The CDR3 sequence is CASRAGTSSAKNIQYF. CDR3 nucleotides: TGTGCCAGCAGAGCCGGGACATCAAGCGCCAAAAACATTCAGTACTTC.